The 11 T cell receptor beta chains given below trace back to one sample, sequenced in a study of siplizumab effects on memory and regulatory T cells. Data came from immunoSEQ multiplex PCR; TCRdb stores just in-frame clones and leaves some out. The profile shows about 100,000 clones, more than 85% of them singletons. The sequenced material came from CD4+ T cells sorted from blood. These receptors came from a human donor in good health.

The chain recombines TRBV10-1 with TRBJ1-1; D unclear. V was shortened by 3 bases and J by 1 base, with 9 bases between the two germline ends. The CDR3 is 14 residues long. The V gene's germline CDR1 is WNHNN and CDR2 SYGVQD (reference sequence). The CDR3 DNA is TGCGCCAGCAGTGAAAGTTCGGCGAACACTGAAGCTTTCTTT. As protein: CASSESSANTEAFF.

The rearrangement uses TRBV6-1 and TRBJ1-2, with 9 positions matching TRBD1. Trimming at V came to 6 bases and at J to 8 bases, leaving 10 bases not matched to a gene. CDR1 is MNHNS and CDR2 is SASEGT in the germline V gene. The CDR3 runs 14 residues. The CDR3 is CASRGTGRIRGYTF. For the CDR3, the DNA is TGTGCCAGCAGAGGGACAGGGCGAATAAGGGGCTACACCTTC.

The rearrangement joins TRBV2 to TRBJ1-1, with D unresolved. Germline CDR1 SNHLY, CDR2 FYNNEI. The CDR3 totals 14 residues. Trimming stripped 1 base from V and 0 bases from J, with 6 bases between. The CDR3 DNA reads as TGTGCCAGCAGTGAAGAAATGGTGAACACTGAAGCTTTCTTT. This translates into CASSEEMVNTEAFF. Full variable domain (remainder filled in from reference TRBV2 and TRBJ1-1): EPEVTQTPSHQVTQMGQEVILRCVPISNHLYFYWYRQILGQKVEFLVSFYNNEISEKSEIFDDQFSVERPDGSNFTLKIRSTKLEDSAMYFCASSEEMVNTEAFFGQGTRLTVV.

This chain connects TRBV4-1 to TRBJ1-2; a weak D match, TRBD1 (5 bases). Germline values: CDR1 MGHRA, CDR2 YSYEKL. This CDR3 contains 15 residues. Trimming removed 0 bases from V and 8 bases from J, with 16 bases in between. The chain's CDR3 is CASSQELPGAGGYTF. CDR3 bases: TGCGCCAGCAGCCAAGAATTGCCCGGGGCTGGGGGCTACACCTTC.

In its sample, this clone was seen a few times. This same CDR3 is encoded by further DNA sequences in the sample. This rearrangement joins TRBV2 to TRBJ1-1; no definite D call. This CDR3 is 13 amino acids long. The V end was cut by 4 bases, the J end by 0 bases, with 6 bases between. The germline V gene has CDR1 SNHLY and CDR2 FYNNEI. CDR3 coding DNA: TGTGCCAGCAGTGGAGGGTTGAACACTGAAGCTTTCTTT. As protein: CASSGGLNTEAFF.

The V and J genes are TRBV19 and TRBJ1-2; the match to TRBD1 covers 7 bases. The CDR3 spans 14 residues. J lost 8 bases, V lost 6 bases, and 12 bases had no gene match. Per germline, CDR1 LNHDA and CDR2 SQIVND (reference sequence). For the CDR3, the DNA is TGTGCCAGTAGCGCGGCGGGACAGCCGGGCGGCTACACCTTC. Translating gives CASSAAGQPGGYTF.

This chain uses TRBV7-2 with TRBJ2-7; TRBD1 is a possible D gene (5 bases). V lost 1 base and J 3 bases, leaving 13 bases between the germline ends. Germline V gene data show CDR1 as SGHTA and CDR2 as FQGNSA. The CDR3 runs 15 residues. The CDR3 is CASSLGAGQGYEQYF. CDR3 coding DNA: TGTGCCAGCAGCTTAGGTGCCGGTCAGGGCTACGAGCAGTACTTC. The full variable domain, rest sourced from reference TRBV7-2 and TRBJ2-7, is GAGVSQSPSNKVTEKGKDVELRCDPISGHTALYWYRQSLGQGLEFLIYFQGNSAPDKSGLPSDRFSAERTGGSVSTLTIQRTQQEDSAVYLCASSLGAGQGYEQYFGPGTRLTVT.

This chain uses TRBV5-1 with TRBJ2-3, with 7 bases aligning to TRBD1. This CDR3 comprises 12 residues. The trim removed 7 bases at V and 7 bases at J, leaving 6 bases unmatched. The V gene's germline CDR1 is SGHRS and CDR2 YFSETQ. The CDR3 DNA sequence: TGCGCCAGCGTCCGGGACAGCCATACGCAGTATTTT. Its protein is CASVRDSHTQYF.

The rearrangement joins TRBV6-1 to TRBJ2-1; 9 bases are shared with TRBD2. V was clipped by 8 bases and J by 5 bases; unmatched bases: 7. Germline loops: CDR1 MNHNS, CDR2 SASEGT. This CDR3 region has 14 residues. The CDR3 here is CASVQRGANNEQFF. In DNA, the CDR3 is TGTGCCAGCGTCCAGCGGGGGGCGAACAATGAGCAGTTCTTC.

J is TRBJ2-7 and V is TRBV21-1. TRBV21-1 is a pseudogene locus. CDR3 length equals 16 residues. Written as DNA, the CDR3 is TGTGCCAGCAGCAAAGCGGCCGCTAAACCTTTCTACGAGCAGTACTTC. Protein: CASSKAAAKPFYEQYF.

The chain couples TRBV11-2 to TRBJ2-1; tentatively, D is TRBD2 (5 bases). The CDR3 is made up of 15 amino acids. Germline V gene data show CDR1 as SGHAT and CDR2 as FQNNGV. The germline V and J ends were trimmed by 5 bases and 4 bases, with 15 bases remaining between them. CDR3 sequence (DNA): TGTGCCAGCAGCCAAGAAACCGGGGTTTACAATGAGCAGTTCTTC. Amino acids: CASSQETGVYNEQFF.